This TCR beta chain was captured by sequencing in a study of graft-versus-host responses after intestinal transplantation. Study summary: Among the recipients, transplants were multivisceral, liver-intestinal, or isolated intestinal. All of the recipients had induction that used anti-thymocyte globulin, then tacrolimus and steroids for around 3 years. Study results and limitations: Individuals who had graft-donor T cell macrochimerism had allografts that showed high graft-versus-host to host-versus-graft clonal ratios.

This clone has just one count. Its cognate antigen is unknown. CDR3 length: 15 residues. V was trimmed by 6 bases and J by 3 bases, leaving 14 bases between them. Germline V gives CDR1 SEHNR, CDR2 FQNEAQ (reference sequence). Profiling relied on immunoSEQ multiplex PCR, and the TCRdb table lists in-frame clones only, not all of them. Of roughly 120,000 clones in the sample, over 80% were seen once. This TCR was recovered from a human donor who received an intestinal transplant. This material consisted of unstimulated CD4+ T cells sorted from spleen or lymph node cells, taken before intestinal transplant. The rearrangement joins TRBV7-9 to TRBJ1-4; D is possibly TRBD1 (6 bases). CDR3 sequence (DNA): TGTGCCAGCAGGGAAGGGACAAGAGCTAATGAAAAACTGTTTTTT. This sequence encodes CASREGTRANEKLFF.